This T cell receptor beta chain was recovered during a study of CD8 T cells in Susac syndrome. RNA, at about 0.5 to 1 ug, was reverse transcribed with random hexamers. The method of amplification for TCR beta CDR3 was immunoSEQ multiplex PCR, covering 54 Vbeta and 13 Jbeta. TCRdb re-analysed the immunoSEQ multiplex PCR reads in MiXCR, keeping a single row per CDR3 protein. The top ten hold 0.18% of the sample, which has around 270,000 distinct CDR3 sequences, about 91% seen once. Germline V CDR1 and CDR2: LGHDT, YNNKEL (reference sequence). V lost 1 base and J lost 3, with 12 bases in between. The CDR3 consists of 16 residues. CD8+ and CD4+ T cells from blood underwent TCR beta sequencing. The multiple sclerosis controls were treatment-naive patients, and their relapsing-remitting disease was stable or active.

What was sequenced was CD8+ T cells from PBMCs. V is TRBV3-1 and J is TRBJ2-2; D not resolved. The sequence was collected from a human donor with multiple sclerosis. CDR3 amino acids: CASSQGTRPDTGELFF. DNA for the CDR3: TGTGCCAGCAGCCAAGGGACCAGGCCAGACACCGGGGAGCTGTTTTTT.